The 23 T cell receptor beta chains given below trace back to one sample, sequenced in a study of cytomegalovirus exposure and HLA in healthy donors. The PCR used 60 Vbeta and 13 Jbeta primers. Profiling relied on immunoSEQ multiplex PCR, and the TCRdb table lists in-frame clones only, not all of them. This sample has around 130,000 clones, with around 81% found just once. The sequenced material came from PBMCs. These TCRs come from a woman in her forties in good health and CMV-seronegative.

The chain is built from TRBV9 and TRBJ2-7; TRBD2 matches 9 bases. This CDR3 has 15 amino acids. Germline V gives CDR1 SGDLS, CDR2 YYNGEE. V trimming: 0 bases; J trimming: 3 bases; junction bases outside the gene matches: 4. CDR3 loop: CASSVGSSGNYEQYF. DNA of the CDR3: TGTGCCAGCAGCGTAGGCTCTAGCGGGAACTACGAGCAGTACTTC.

The V gene is TRBV5-4, the J gene TRBJ2-5; perhaps TRBD2 as D (5 bases). CDR1 SGHNT and CDR2 YYREEE come from the germline V gene (reference sequence). With 0 bases removed from V and 5 bases from J, the gap between germline ends came to 8 bases. The CDR3 length is 13 residues. The CDR3 loop is CASSLERDETQYF. CDR3 bases: TGTGCCAGCAGCTTGGAACGGGATGAGACCCAGTACTTC.

The genes are TRBV9 and TRBJ1-4; unclear D gene. Trimming stripped 5 bases from V and 11 bases from J, with 19 bases between. Germline loops: CDR1 SGDLS, CDR2 YYNGEE. The CDR3 contains 14 residues. CDR3 in DNA: TGTGCCAGCAGGGAGGACCCGATGGTGGGTAAACTGTTTTTT. It yields the protein CASREDPMVGKLFF.

This clone was counted a few times. The rearrangement links TRBV5-1 to TRBJ1-1, with a tentative D call TRBD1 (6 bases). Germline values: CDR1 SGHRS, CDR2 YFSETQ. The V and J ends lost 6 bases and 1 base respectively, with 13 bases between them. The length of the CDR3 is 14 residues. The CDR3 DNA sequence: TGCGCCAGCACCCCGGACAGATGGAACACTGAAGCTTTCTTT. This codes for CASTPDRWNTEAFF.

This chain connects TRBV5-1 to TRBJ2-1, with 8 bases fitting TRBD2. CDR3 length: 14 residues. The J segment lost 3 bases and the V segment lost 7 bases, leaving 6 bases of the junction unmatched. CDR1 and CDR2 from the germline V gene are SGHRS and YFSETQ. The CDR3 DNA sequence: TGCGCCAGCGGGGCGGGGGGTCTCTACAATGAGCAGTTCTTC. It translates to CASGAGGLYNEQFF.

This chain connects TRBV27 to TRBJ1-5; D may be TRBD1 (6 bases). Germline lookup yields CDR1 MNHEY and CDR2 SMNVEV (reference sequence). Trimming shortened V by 2 bases and J by 3 bases, and 8 bases separated the two germline ends. This CDR3 contains 14 residues. CDR3 nucleotide sequence: TGTGCCAGCAGTTTAAACAGGGCCAATCAGCCCCAGCATTTT. This translates into CASSLNRANQPQHF.

The genes are TRBV9 and TRBJ2-4, with a weak D call TRBD2 (6 bases). With 0 bases removed from V and 9 bases from J, the gap between germline ends came to 19 bases. CDR1 and CDR2 (germline): SGDLS, YYNGEE. The CDR3 runs 16 residues. The CDR3 reads CASSVGGGKGAGIQYF. The CDR3 nucleotides are TGTGCCAGCAGCGTAGGTGGGGGTAAGGGAGCGGGCATTCAGTACTTC.

In DNA, the CDR3 is TGTGCCAGTAGTCCCGCGGGGGACCACTACGAGCAGTACTTC. This encodes CASSPAGDHYEQYF. The chain has TRBV19 and TRBJ2-7; 7 bases fit TRBD2. The CDR3 spans 14 residues. V shed 5 bases, J shed 3 bases, and the junction held 7 bases outside the gene matches. Germline CDR1 LNHDA, CDR2 SQIVND (reference sequence).

This chain links TRBV9 with TRBJ2-1, with 7 bases aligning to TRBD2. The CDR3 contains 15 residues. Trimming at V came to 0 bases and at J to 9 bases, leaving 9 bases not matched to a gene. CDR1 is SGDLS, CDR2 YYNGEE, per germline. The CDR3: CASSVDRLANSEQFF. CDR3 coding DNA: TGTGCCAGCAGCGTAGATCGACTAGCAAATAGTGAGCAGTTCTTC.

The chain recombines TRBV5-4 with TRBJ1-1; 9 nucleotides agree with TRBD1. With V trimmed by 7 bases and J by 6 bases, 10 bases remained unmatched. There are 14 residues in the CDR3. Germline V lookup: CDR1 SGHNT, CDR2 YYREEE (reference sequence). CDR3 residues: CASEITGDRAEAFF. DNA of the CDR3: TGTGCCAGCGAAATAACAGGGGACAGGGCTGAAGCTTTCTTT.

This clone occurred once. V and J are TRBV11-2 and TRBJ2-3; D might be TRBD2 (6 bases). This CDR3 is 13 amino acids long. The V gene's germline CDR1 is SGHAT and CDR2 FQNNGV. Trimming took off 1 base at V and 4 bases at J, with 6 bases between the two ends. The CDR3 spells CASSLGGADTQYF. CDR3 DNA sequence: TGTGCCAGCAGCTTAGGGGGGGCAGATACGCAGTATTTT.

This clone was observed a few times. J is TRBJ1-1 and V is TRBV6-5, with 9 bases fitting TRBD1. The CDR3 contains 15 residues. In germline, CDR1 is MNHEY, CDR2 SVGAGI. With 6 bases clipped from V and 0 bases from J, the junction kept 5 bases outside the gene matches. Here the CDR3 reads CASSPWTGVNTEAFF. CDR3 nucleotide sequence: TGTGCCAGCAGCCCTTGGACAGGGGTGAACACTGAAGCTTTCTTT.

The J gene is TRBJ2-7, the V gene TRBV6-5; TRBD2 is a possible D gene (5 bases). Trimming stripped 6 bases from V and 4 bases from J, with 13 bases between. Germline CDR1 MNHEY, CDR2 SVGAGI. The CDR3 length is 13 residues. CDR3 amino acids: CASRDFSLYEQYF. The CDR3 DNA reads as TGTGCCAGCAGGGACTTCTCACTATACGAGCAGTACTTC.

J is TRBJ2-3 and V is TRBV10-3; a weak D match, TRBD2 (6 bases). Trimming removed 7 bases at V and 1 base at J, with 6 bases between. The CDR3 totals 12 residues. From germline, CDR1 is ENHRY and CDR2 SYGVKD. The CDR3 nucleotides are TGTGCCATCACTAGCGGCACAGATACGCAGTATTTT. Amino acid sequence: CAITSGTDTQYF.

J is TRBJ1-1 and V is TRBV18; 7 bases are a match to TRBD1. This CDR3 region has 17 residues. V lost 1 base and J lost 2; bases outside the gene matches: 10. Germline V gene lookup returns CDR1 KGHSH and CDR2 LQKENI. As DNA, the CDR3 is TGTGCCAGCTCACCACGGACAGGATCTAGGATAAACACTGAAGCTTTCTTT. Its translation is CASSPRTGSRINTEAFF.

The chain joins TRBV13 to TRBJ2-1; 10 bases align to TRBD2. Germline-derived CDR1 and CDR2 are PRHDT and FYEKMQ (reference sequence). J was trimmed by 5 bases and V by 5 bases; bases with no gene match: 6. This CDR3 region has 15 residues. DNA of the CDR3: TGTGCCAGCAGCCCTCGGACTAGCGGAAACAATGAGCAGTTCTTC. Translation: CASSPRTSGNNEQFF.

CDR3: CASQFQGYNSPLHF. CDR3 DNA sequence: TGTGCCAGCCAATTCCAGGGATATAATTCACCCCTCCACTTT. The chain uses TRBV2 and TRBJ1-6; the D gene is possibly TRBD1 (5 bases). Germline values: CDR1 SNHLY, CDR2 FYNNEI. The CDR3 sequence is 14 residues long. Between the trimmed V and J ends, which lost 8 bases and 4 bases, there was a span of 12 bases.

The V call is TRBV27, the J call TRBJ2-3; D uncertain. This CDR3 is built from 13 residues. The ends were cut back, 5 bases at V and 2 bases at J, with 8 bases in the middle. CDR1 is MNHEY, CDR2 SMNVEV, per germline (reference sequence). As DNA, the CDR3 is TGTGCCAGCAGTCCACACCCCACAGATACGCAGTATTTT. The encoded protein is CASSPHPTDTQYF.

J is TRBJ2-5 and V is TRBV29-1, with D perhaps matching TRBD2 (7 bases). The germline V and J ends were trimmed by 7 bases and 5 bases, with 17 bases remaining between them. This CDR3 is built from 13 residues. Germline V gene lookup returns CDR1 SQVTM and CDR2 ANQGSEA. The CDR3 reads CSAPGGLGETQYF. The DNA of the CDR3 is TGCAGCGCCCCGGGGGGCCTTGGGGAGACCCAGTACTTC.

This chain links TRBV19 with TRBJ2-7; a possible D gene is TRBD2 (5 bases). CDR3 length equals 15 residues. Trimming left V 4 bases short and J 2 bases short, with 15 bases between. Germline-derived CDR1 and CDR2 are LNHDA and SQIVND (reference sequence). In DNA form, the CDR3 reads TGTGCCAGTAGTACCCTTTCCCGGGGAGCCTACGAGCAGTACTTC. It is translated as CASSTLSRGAYEQYF.

This clone turned up a few times. At one boundary the junction diverges from the germline segment, which might be a read error. J is TRBJ1-2 and V is TRBV28, with 7 bases aligning to TRBD1. This CDR3 comprises 12 residues. CDR1 and CDR2 (germline): MDHEN, SYDVKM. The CDR3 spells CASSDRVYVYTF. CDR3 DNA: TGTGCCAGCAGTGACAGGGTTTATGTCTACACCTTC.

The CDR3 here is CASSPLQVSTDTQYF. The DNA of the CDR3 is TGTGCCAGCAGCCCGCTGCAGGTAAGTACAGATACGCAGTATTTT. This sequence joins TRBV11-3 and TRBJ2-3; the D is unclear. This CDR3 region has 15 residues. Trimming shortened V by 5 bases and J by 3 bases, and 15 bases separated the two germline ends. The germline V gene encodes CDR1 SGHNT and CDR2 YENEEA.

This chain uses TRBV28 with TRBJ2-5; 7 nucleotides line up with TRBD2. The trim removed 3 bases at V and 3 bases at J, leaving 13 bases unmatched. The CDR3 covers 17 residues. In germline, CDR1 is MDHEN, CDR2 SYDVKM. The CDR3 loop reads CASSLTPSGKLEETQYF. The CDR3 DNA follows: TGTGCCAGCAGTTTGACCCCTAGCGGAAAACTGGAAGAGACCCAGTACTTC.